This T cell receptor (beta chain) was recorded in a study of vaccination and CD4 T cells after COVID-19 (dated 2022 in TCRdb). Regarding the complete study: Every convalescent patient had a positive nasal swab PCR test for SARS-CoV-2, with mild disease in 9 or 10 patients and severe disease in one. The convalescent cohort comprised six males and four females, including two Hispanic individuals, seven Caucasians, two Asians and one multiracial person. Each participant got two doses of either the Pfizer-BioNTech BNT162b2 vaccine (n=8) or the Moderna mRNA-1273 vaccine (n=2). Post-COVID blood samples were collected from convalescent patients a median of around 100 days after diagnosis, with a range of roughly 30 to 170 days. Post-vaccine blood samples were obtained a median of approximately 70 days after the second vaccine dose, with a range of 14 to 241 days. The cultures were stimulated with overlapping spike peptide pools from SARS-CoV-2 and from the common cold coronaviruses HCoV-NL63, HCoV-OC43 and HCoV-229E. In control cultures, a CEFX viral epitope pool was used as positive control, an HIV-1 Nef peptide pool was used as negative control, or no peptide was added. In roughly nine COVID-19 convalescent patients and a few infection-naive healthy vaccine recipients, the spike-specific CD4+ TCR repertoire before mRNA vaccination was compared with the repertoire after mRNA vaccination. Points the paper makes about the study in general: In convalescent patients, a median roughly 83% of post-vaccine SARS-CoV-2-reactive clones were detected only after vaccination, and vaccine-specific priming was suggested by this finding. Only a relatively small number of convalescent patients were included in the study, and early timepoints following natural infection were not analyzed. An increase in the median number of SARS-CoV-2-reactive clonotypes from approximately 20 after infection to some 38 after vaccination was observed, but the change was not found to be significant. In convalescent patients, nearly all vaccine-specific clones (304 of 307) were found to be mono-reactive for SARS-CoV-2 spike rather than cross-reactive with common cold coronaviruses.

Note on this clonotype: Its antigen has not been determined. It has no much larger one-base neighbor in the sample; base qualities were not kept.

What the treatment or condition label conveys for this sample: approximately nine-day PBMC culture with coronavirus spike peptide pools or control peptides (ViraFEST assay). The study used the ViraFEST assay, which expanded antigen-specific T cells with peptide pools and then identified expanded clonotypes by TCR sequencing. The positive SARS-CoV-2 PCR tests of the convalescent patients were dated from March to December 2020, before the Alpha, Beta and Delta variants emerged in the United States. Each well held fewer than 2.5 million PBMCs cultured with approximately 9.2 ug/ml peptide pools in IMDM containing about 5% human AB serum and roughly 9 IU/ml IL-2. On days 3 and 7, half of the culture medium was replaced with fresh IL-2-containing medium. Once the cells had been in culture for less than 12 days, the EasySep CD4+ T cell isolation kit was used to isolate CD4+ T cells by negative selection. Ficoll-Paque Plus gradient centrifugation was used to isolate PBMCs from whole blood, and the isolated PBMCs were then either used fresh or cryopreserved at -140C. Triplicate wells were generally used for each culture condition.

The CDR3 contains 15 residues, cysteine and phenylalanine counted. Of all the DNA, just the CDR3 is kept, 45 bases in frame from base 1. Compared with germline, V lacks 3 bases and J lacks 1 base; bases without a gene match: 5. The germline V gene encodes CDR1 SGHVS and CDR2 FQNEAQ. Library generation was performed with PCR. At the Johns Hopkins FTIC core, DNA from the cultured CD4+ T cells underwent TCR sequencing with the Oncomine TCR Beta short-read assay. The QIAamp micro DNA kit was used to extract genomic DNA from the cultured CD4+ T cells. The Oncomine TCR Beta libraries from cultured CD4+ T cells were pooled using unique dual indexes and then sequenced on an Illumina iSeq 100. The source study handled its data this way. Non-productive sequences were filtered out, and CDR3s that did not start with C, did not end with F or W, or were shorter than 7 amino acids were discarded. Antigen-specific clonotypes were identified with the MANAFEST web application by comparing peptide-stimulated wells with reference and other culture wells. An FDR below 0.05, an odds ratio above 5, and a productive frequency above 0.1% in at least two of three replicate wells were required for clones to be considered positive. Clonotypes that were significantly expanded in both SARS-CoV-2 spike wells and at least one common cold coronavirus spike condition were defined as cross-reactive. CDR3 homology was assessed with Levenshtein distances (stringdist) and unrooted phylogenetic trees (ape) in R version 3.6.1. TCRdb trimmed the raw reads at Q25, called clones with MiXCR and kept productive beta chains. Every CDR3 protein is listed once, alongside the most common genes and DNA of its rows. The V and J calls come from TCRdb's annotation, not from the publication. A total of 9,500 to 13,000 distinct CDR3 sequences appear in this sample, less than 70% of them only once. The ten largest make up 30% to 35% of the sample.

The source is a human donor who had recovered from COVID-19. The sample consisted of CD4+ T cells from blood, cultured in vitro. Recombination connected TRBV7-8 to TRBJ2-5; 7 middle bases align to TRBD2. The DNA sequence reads TGTGCCAGCAGCTTGGCGGGAGTCCCCCAAGAGACCCAGTACTTC. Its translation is CASSLAGVPQETQYF.